This T cell receptor beta chain was documented in a study of cytomegalovirus exposure and HLA in healthy donors. Clones were read by immunoSEQ multiplex PCR, and TCRdb kept only the in-frame ones, dropping some. The repertoire includes 65,000 or so clones, approximately 96% of them detected once, and around 4.5% sits in the top ten. Trimming pared 6 bases from V and 14 bases from J, leaving 20 bases between. Germline CDR1 and CDR2: SNHLY and FYNNEI. CDR3 size: 14 residues. The chain combines TRBV2 with TRBJ1-6, with D maybe TRBD1 (6 bases). The clonotype was recovered from a man aged 18 to 29 in good health and CMV-seropositive. Source material: PBMCs. The CDR3 reads CASRGYDRPRTLHF. DNA of the CDR3: TGTGCCAGCAGGGGGTATGACAGGCCTCGAACCCTCCACTTT.